This T cell receptor (beta chain) was documented in a study of cytomegalovirus exposure and HLA in healthy donors. Across the study: Previous work identified roughly 110 million unique TCR beta sequences from about 200 million T cells. Findings and limits, study-wide: For most subjects, TCR beta sequences were reported to predict HLA-A and HLA-B alleles with accuracy.

This CDR3 spans 14 amino acids. Trimming stripped 10 bases from V and 2 bases from J, with 17 bases between. Per germline, CDR1 SNHLY and CDR2 FYNNEI. Primers included in the PCR were 60 Vbeta and 13 Jbeta primers. Generated by immunoSEQ multiplex PCR, the TCRdb table keeps only in-frame clones and is missing some. Of around 190,000 clones listed, about four fifths were seen once; the top ten hold roughly 0.5%. Those who donated were healthy bone marrow donors. Nominally healthy donors provided the samples, though records likely missed some immune exposures. As concerns this clone: What it binds is not known.

Material for sequencing was PBMCs. The receptor was isolated from a woman aged 45-65 years in good health and CMV-seronegative. V usage is TRBV2 and J usage is TRBJ2-5; maybe TRBD1 (6 bases). The CDR3 reads CATQPRQVQETQYF. The CDR3 region has the DNA TGTGCCACCCAACCCAGACAGGTACAAGAGACCCAGTACTTC.